A selection of T cell receptor beta chains follows, all from one sample in a study of T cells in Graves' hyperthyroidism and ophthalmopathy. Each CDR3 protein is one row after TCRdb ran MiXCR on the multiplex PCR reads. The table has 750,000 to 950,000 distinct CDR3 sequences, about 38% seen once. Sequencing was performed on blood. Receptors were obtained from a young man with Graves' hyperthyroidism. Both conserved end residues are part of each CDR3. The order of the fields is CDR3 length, V gene, J gene, clone size, D gene, CDR3 DNA, CDR3 protein. D genes are given only for firm matches. Expanded clones get a size class; other rows say once, few or many, or leave the size out.

length: 13; V: TRBV19; J: TRBJ1-5; size: many; D: -; DNA: TGTGCCAGTAGTACCGACTGGAATCAGCCCCAGCATTTT; CDR3: CASSTDWNQPQHF
length: 13; V: TRBV7-2; J: TRBJ1-2; size: -; D: -; DNA: TGTGCTAGCAGCCCCGGGCTTACCTATGGCTACACCTTC; CDR3: CASSPGLTYGYTF
length: 15; V: TRBV20-1; J: TRBJ1-2; size: -; D: TRBD1; DNA: TGCAGTGCCCTATCGGGACAGGGGGCCTCCTATGGCTACACCTTC; CDR3: CSALSGQGASYGYTF
length: 14; V: TRBV6-5; J: TRBJ2-5; size: few; D: -; DNA: TGTGCCAGCAGTTACTCTGGGGCTCAAGAGACCCAGTACTTC; CDR3: CASSYSGAQETQYF
length: 15; V: TRBV7-8; J: TRBJ2-7; size: -; D: TRBD1; DNA: TGTGCCAGCAGCCCAGGGGGCGCTCGGGTCTACGAGCAGTACTTC; CDR3: CASSPGGARVYEQYF
length: 15; V: TRBV7-6; J: TRBJ2-7; size: few; D: -; DNA: TGTGCCAGCAGCTTAGCTGGTTTAGGGGTGGACGAGCAGTACTTC; CDR3: CASSLAGLGVDEQYF
length: 15; V: TRBV9; J: TRBJ2-2; size: -; D: TRBD2; DNA: TGTGCCAGCAGCGTTGGGACTAGCGCGACCGGGGAGCTGTTTTTT; CDR3: CASSVGTSATGELFF
length: 12; V: TRBV29-1; J: TRBJ2-7; size: -; D: -; DNA: TGCAGCTTGGGATGGGGGGCCCACGAGCAGTACTTC; CDR3: CSLGWGAHEQYF
length: 14; V: TRBV29-1; J: TRBJ2-2; size: many; D: TRBD2; DNA: TGCAGCGTTGAATGGGGGGGGAACACCGGGGAGCTGTTTTTT; CDR3: CSVEWGGNTGELFF
length: 12; V: TRBV20-1; J: TRBJ2-5; size: many; D: -; DNA: TGCAGTGCTAGAGTCGGTCAAGAGACCCAGTACTTC; CDR3: CSARVGQETQYF
length: 14; V: TRBV6-1; J: TRBJ1-1; size: few; D: -; DNA: TGTGCCAGCAGTGAATACACAGGGCGGACTGAAGCTTTCTTT; CDR3: CASSEYTGRTEAFF
length: 14; V: TRBV19; J: TRBJ1-5; size: many; D: TRBD1; DNA: TGTGCCAGTAGTCGGACAGGGGCCGGGCAGCCCCAGCATTTT; CDR3: CASSRTGAGQPQHF